This T cell receptor (beta chain) was sequenced for a study of identical twins (dated by TCRdb to about 2016). Describing the broader study: To test whether fetal clonotypes persist, this study deep-sequenced TCR alpha and beta repertoires from monozygotic twins, from unrelated adults of various ages, and from cord blood. To rule out contamination, replicate twin experiments were performed at different times with different library preparation protocols. The paper's findings and limits, for the study overall: Zero-insertion analyses could be partly confounded by invariant T cells such as MAIT and iNKT, though diverse VJ usage argued against such confounding for most clonotypes. Fewer insertions were carried by abundant cord blood beta clonotypes; a weaker similar trend was observed in young adult naive repertoires, while no such trend was observed in memory repertoires. Recombination models systematically underestimated out-of-frame TCR alpha sharing in monozygotic twins but agreed with sharing between unrelated individuals. Excess twin sharing in beta out-of-frame sequences was weaker because fewer shared sequences lowered the signal-to-noise ratio. Compared with coincidental sharing between unrelated individuals, out-of-frame TCR alpha sequences shared between twins showed an excess of sequences with low generation probability. Because the same donors could not be followed over many years, the conclusions relied on cross-sectional statistical analysis.

This clonotype has more than one count but fewer than ten. Its cognate antigen has yet to be identified. Base qualities are not at hand, and no much larger clone is one base apart. To prepare the library, 5' RACE was applied. Sequencing took place on an Illumina HiSeq 2000. A universal primer binding site was introduced by template switching, and a unique molecular identifier was present in the final cDNA, enabling accurate counting of TCR cDNA molecules. Specific primers in the conserved constant-segment region were used to synthesize first-strand cDNA for the TCR alpha and beta chains. To control for contamination, each cDNA library was double barcoded with a SMART-Mk sample barcode plus Illumina barcodes. TruSeq adapter sequences and Illumina sample barcodes were added in two successive PCR steps. TCR alpha and beta cDNA libraries were sequenced on the Illumina HiSeq platform with custom primers. For the original study's pipeline: MiGEC was used to process raw reads and extract unique molecular identifiers, and MiXCR was used to find CDR3 positions. Recombination models were inferred per individual with the repgenHMM and IGoR tools using an EM algorithm. Shared clonotype analysis was performed with the tcR package in R, normalizing sharing by the product of cloneset sizes. To study raw recombination without the effects of thymic and clonal selection, out-of-frame nonproductive sequences were analyzed. TCRdb cleaned the public reads at Q25 with fastp, built clones with MiXCR and kept in-frame beta chains. Identical CDR3 protein sequences are pooled into one entry, listed with their most common genes and DNA. The authors' filters were not applied to this entry. The sample table lists roughly 250,000 distinct CDR3 sequences, over 11% of them with a count of one. Jointly, the top ten make up approximately 8.8% of the sample.

Only healthy Caucasian donors were included. Using Miltenyi CD45RO+ enrichment and human naive T-cell isolation kits, memory (CD45RO+) and naive T cells were isolated from PBMC. V was cut back by 0 bases and J by 4 bases, leaving a gap of 10 bases between them. The germline V gene specifies SGDLS as CDR1 and YYNGEE as CDR2. The CDR3, cysteine through phenylalanine, is 14 amino acids long. Just the 42-base CDR3 DNA is kept, in frame starting at base 1. The material sequenced was memory (CD45RO+) T cells sorted from blood. The intended sense of this specimen's cell subset or site label: CD45RO+ enriched T cells. The chain employs TRBV9 and TRBJ2-5; TRBD1 might be the D gene, on 5 matching bases. The TCR comes from a woman aged 18-30 years in good health. CDR3 sequence: CASSVGQGGETQYF. The DNA reads TGTGCCAGCAGCGTAGGCCAGGGTGGAGAGACCCAGTACTTC.